This TCR beta chain emerged from a study of cytomegalovirus exposure and HLA in healthy donors. It was with 60 Vbeta and 13 Jbeta primers that the PCR ran. Produced via immunoSEQ multiplex PCR; TCRdb's table is partial and in-frame only. Of about 190,000 clones listed, over 60% are singletons. Sequencing input: PBMCs. The origin of this receptor is a woman in her twenties or thirties in good health and CMV-seropositive.

CDR3 nucleotide sequence: TGCAGCGTAAGGGGGGGTAGGGGCTCCGACACTGAAGCTTTCTTT. Translation gives CSVRGGRGSDTEAFF. V and J are TRBV29-1 and TRBJ1-1, with D perhaps matching TRBD1 (6 bases). V gave up 6 bases and J gave up 3 bases, with 20 bases separating them. Germline values: CDR1 SQVTM, CDR2 ANQGSEA. The CDR3 is 15 amino acids.